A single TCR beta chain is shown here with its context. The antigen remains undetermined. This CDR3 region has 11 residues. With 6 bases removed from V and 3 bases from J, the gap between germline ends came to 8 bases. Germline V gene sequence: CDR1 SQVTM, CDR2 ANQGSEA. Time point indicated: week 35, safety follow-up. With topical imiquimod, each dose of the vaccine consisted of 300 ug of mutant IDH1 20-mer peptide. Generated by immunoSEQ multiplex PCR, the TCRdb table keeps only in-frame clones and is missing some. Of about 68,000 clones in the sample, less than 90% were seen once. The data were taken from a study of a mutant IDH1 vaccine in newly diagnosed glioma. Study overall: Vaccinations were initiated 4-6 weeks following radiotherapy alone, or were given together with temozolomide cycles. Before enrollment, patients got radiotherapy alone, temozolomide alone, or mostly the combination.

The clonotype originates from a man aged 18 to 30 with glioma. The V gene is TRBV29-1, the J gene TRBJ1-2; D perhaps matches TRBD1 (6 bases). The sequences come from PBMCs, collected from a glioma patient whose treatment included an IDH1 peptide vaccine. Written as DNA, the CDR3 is TGCAGCGTCTACAGGGACTATGGCTACACCTTC. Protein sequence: CSVYRDYGYTF.